This is a list of T cell receptor beta chains from one sample in a study of T cell responses to AZD1222 COVID-19 vaccine. Sequencing used immunoSEQ multiplex PCR; TCRdb keeps in-frame clones, though not all of them. This table holds around 130,000 clones, over 90% found once. The sequenced sample was peripheral blood, obtained on day 0 of AZD1222 vaccination. The receptor set was obtained from an adult in good health. The CDR3 runs from the conserved cysteine through the conserved F or W. D genes are given only for firm matches. Expanded clones are given a class, and other clones once, few, many or no size at all.

abundance	v_gene	d_gene	j_gene	CDR3nt	CDR3aa
-	TRBV7-8	TRBD1	TRBJ1-2	TGTGCCAGCAGCTGGTCCCGGGACAGGGCGAATGGCTACACCTTC	CASSWSRDRANGYTF
-	TRBV18	-	TRBJ1-1	TGTGCCAGCTCCCCAGGGAGGAGGGAGGACACTGAAGCTTTCTTT	CASSPGRREDTEAFF
-	TRBV5-5	-	TRBJ1-1	TGTGCCAGCAGCGGAACGGGTCGAGCCGAAGCTTTCTTT	CASSGTGRAEAFF
-	TRBV10-3	-	TRBJ1-5	TGTGCCACCACCCTGGGTTTAGAAGGGAATCAGCCCCAGCATTTT	CATTLGLEGNQPQHF
-	TRBV14	-	TRBJ1-1	TGTGCCAGCAGCCAAGGGGGGACGGGGAACACTGAAGCTTTCTTT	CASSQGGTGNTEAFF
-	TRBV5-1	TRBD1	TRBJ1-2	TGCGCCAGCAGCATACAGGACAGGGATAATGGCTACACCTTC	CASSIQDRDNGYTF
-	TRBV30	TRBD1	TRBJ1-1	TGTGCCTGGAGTGTTGAAGGGGGCGGGATGAACACTGAAGCTTTCTTT	CAWSVEGGGMNTEAFF
-	TRBV12-3/TRBV12-4	TRBD1	TRBJ2-5	TGTGCCAGCAGCTGGACAGGGGAAGAGACCCAGTACTTC	CASSWTGEETQYF
-	TRBV7-9	-	TRBJ1-3	TGTGCCAGCAGCTTAGATGTAGACTCTGGAAACACCATATATTTT	CASSLDVDSGNTIYF
-	TRBV10-2	-	TRBJ1-2	TGCGCCAGCAGTGATCAGACTAACTATGGCTACACCTTC	CASSDQTNYGYTF
-	TRBV30	TRBD1	TRBJ1-5	TGTGCCTGGAGTCCCGGGACAGGGTACAATCAGCCCCAGCATTTT	CAWSPGTGYNQPQHF
once	TRBV18	-	TRBJ2-5	TGTGCCAGCTCACTCTCTAGAAACCAAGAGACCCAGTACTTC	CASSLSRNQETQYF
-	TRBV9	-	TRBJ2-1	TGTGCCAGCAGCGACGTCAACCACAATGAGCAGTTCTTC	CASSDVNHNEQFF
few	TRBV28	TRBD1	TRBJ1-2	TGTGCCAGCAGATCCGGACAGGGGGGAATTTATGGCTACACCTTC	CASRSGQGGIYGYTF
-	TRBV5-1	-	TRBJ1-4	TGCGCCAGCAGCTCGACCGGGACAATAAATGAAAAACTGTTTTTT	CASSSTGTINEKLFF
-	TRBV4-3	-	TRBJ1-1	TGCGCCAGCAGCCAAGACCCCGGGACTAGTCTTGAAGCTTTCTTT	CASSQDPGTSLEAFF
-	TRBV9	TRBD1	TRBJ1-1	TGTGCCAGCAGCGTAGTATCAGGGGGAGGAGGAACTGAAGCTTTCTTT	CASSVVSGGGGTEAFF
-	TRBV19	-	TRBJ1-2	TGTGCCTGCAACAACAGAAGGGGGGGAGAGGGCTACACCTTC	CACNNRRGGEGYTF